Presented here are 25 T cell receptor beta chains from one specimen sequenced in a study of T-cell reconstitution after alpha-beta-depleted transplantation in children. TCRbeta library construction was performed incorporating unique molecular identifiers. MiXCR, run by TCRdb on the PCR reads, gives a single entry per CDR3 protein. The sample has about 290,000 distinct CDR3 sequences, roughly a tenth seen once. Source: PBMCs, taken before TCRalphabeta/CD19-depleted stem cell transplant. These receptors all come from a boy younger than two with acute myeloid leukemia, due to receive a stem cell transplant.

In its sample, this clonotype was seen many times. This CDR3 reads CASSFVRGPTRNEQFF. As DNA, the CDR3 is TGTGCCAGCAGTTTCGTCCGGGGTCCAACCCGAAATGAGCAGTTCTTC. The chain uses TRBV12-3 or TRBV12-4 and TRBJ2-1; D might be TRBD2 (5 bases). Deletions cut 3 bases from V and 7 bases from J, with 19 bases between. The CDR3 is made up of 16 amino acids.

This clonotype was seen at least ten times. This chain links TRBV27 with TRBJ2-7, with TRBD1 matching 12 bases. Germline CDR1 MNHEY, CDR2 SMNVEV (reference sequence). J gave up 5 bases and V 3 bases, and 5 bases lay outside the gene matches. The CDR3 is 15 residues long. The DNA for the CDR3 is TGTGCCAGCAGTTTCCTGGGACAGGGGGCCCACGAGCAGTACTTC. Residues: CASSFLGQGAHEQYF.

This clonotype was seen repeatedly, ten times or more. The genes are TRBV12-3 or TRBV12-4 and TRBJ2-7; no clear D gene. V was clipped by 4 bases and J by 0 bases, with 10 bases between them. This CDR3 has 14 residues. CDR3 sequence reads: CASSWTFSSYEQYF. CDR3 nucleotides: TGTGCCAGCAGTTGGACGTTTAGCTCCTACGAGCAGTACTTC.

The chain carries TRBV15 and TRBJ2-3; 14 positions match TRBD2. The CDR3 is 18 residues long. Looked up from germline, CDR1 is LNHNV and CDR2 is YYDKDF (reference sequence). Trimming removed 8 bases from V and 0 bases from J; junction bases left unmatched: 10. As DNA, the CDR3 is TGTGCCACCGCTAGAGGACTAGCGGGGGGCGAAAGCACAGATACGCAGTATTTT. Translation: CATARGLAGGESTDTQYF.

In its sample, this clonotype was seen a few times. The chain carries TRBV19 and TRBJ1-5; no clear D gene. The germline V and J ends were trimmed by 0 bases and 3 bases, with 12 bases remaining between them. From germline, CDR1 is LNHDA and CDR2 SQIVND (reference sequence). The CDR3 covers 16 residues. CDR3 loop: CASSIDGRPHNQPQHF. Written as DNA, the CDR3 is TGTGCCAGTAGTATAGACGGCAGACCCCACAATCAGCCCCAGCATTTT.

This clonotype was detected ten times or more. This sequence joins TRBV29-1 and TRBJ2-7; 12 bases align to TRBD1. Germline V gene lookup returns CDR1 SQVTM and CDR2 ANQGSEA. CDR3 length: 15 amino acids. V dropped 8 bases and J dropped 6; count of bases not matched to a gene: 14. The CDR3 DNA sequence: TGCAGCACCTCTGGGGGACAGGGGGCCGGGTCCGAGCAGTACTTC. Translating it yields CSTSGGQGAGSEQYF.

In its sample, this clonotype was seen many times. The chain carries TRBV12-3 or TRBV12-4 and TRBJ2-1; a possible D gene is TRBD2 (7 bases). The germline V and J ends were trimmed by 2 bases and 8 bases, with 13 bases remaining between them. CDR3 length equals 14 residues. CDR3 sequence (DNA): TGTGCCAGCAGTTTACAGGGGCTAGCGGATGAGCAGTTCTTC. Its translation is CASSLQGLADEQFF.

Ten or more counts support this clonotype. The CDR3 is CASSARGFQETQYF. The CDR3 coding sequence is TGTGCCAGCAGTGCCCGTGGCTTCCAAGAGACCCAGTACTTC. The V gene is TRBV12-3 or TRBV12-4, the J gene TRBJ2-5; no firm D call. The CDR3 covers 14 residues. The germline V and J ends were trimmed by 5 bases and 1 base, with 11 bases remaining between them.

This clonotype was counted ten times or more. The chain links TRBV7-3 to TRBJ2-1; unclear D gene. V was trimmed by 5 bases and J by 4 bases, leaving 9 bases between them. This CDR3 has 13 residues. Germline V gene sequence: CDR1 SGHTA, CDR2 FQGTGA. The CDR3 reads CASSEQGYNEQFF. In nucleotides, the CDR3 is TGTGCCAGCAGCGAACAAGGATACAATGAGCAGTTCTTC.

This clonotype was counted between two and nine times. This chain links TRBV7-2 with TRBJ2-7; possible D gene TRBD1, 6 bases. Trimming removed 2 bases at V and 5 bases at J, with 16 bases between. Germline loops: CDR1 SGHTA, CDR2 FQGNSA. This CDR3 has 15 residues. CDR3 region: CASSLIGRGKHEQYF. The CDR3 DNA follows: TGTGCCAGCAGCTTAATTGGCAGGGGAAAACACGAGCAGTACTTC.

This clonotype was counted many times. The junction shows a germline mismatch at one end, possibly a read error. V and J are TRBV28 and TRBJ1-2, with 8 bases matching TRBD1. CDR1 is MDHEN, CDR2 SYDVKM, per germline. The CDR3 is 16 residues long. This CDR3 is CASSSSGGAPNYGYTF. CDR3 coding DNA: TGTGCCAGCAGTTCCTCAGGGGGCGCCCCTAATTATGGCTACACCTTC.

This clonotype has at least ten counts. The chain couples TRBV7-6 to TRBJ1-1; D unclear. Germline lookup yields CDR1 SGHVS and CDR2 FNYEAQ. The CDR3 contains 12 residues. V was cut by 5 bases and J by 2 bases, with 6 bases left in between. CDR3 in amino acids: CASSGRNTEAFF. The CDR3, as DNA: TGTGCCAGCAGCGGACGTAACACTGAAGCTTTCTTT.

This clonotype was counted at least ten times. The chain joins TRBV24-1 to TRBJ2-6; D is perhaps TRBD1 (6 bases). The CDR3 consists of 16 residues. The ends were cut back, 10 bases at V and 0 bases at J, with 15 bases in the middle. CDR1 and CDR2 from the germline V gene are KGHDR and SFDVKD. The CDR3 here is CATSTGSLSGANVLTF. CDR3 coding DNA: TGTGCCACGTCGACAGGAAGTCTCTCTGGGGCCAACGTCCTGACTTTC.

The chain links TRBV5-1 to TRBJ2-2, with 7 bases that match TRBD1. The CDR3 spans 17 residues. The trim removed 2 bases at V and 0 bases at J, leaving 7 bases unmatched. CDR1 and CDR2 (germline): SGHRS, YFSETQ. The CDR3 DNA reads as TGCGCCAGCAGCTTTCCTACAGGGGACCCGAACACCGGGGAGCTGTTTTTT. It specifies CASSFPTGDPNTGELFF.

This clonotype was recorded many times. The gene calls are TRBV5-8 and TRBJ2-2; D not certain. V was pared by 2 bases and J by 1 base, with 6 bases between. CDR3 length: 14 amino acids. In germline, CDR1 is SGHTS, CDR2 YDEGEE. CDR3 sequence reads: CASSFDKNTGELFF. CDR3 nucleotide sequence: TGTGCCAGCAGCTTTGACAAGAACACCGGGGAGCTGTTTTTT.

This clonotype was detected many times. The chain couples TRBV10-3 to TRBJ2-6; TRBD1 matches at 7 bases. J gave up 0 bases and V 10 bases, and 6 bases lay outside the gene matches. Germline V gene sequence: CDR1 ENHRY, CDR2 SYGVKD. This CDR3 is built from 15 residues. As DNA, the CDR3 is TGTGCCACGGGACAGTTAAGCTCTGGGGCCAACGTCCTGACTTTC. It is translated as CATGQLSSGANVLTF.

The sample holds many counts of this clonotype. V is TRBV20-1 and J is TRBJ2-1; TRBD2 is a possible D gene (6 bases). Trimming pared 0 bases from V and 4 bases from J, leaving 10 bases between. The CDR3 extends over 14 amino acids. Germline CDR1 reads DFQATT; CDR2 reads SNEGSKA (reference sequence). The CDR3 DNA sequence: TGCAGTGCTAGAGACCTAGCGCGATACAATGAGCAGTTCTTC. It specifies CSARDLARYNEQFF.

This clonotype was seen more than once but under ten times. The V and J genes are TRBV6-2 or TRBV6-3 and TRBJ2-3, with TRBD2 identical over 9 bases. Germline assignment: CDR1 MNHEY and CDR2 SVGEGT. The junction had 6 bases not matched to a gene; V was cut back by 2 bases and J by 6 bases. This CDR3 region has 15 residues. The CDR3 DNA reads TGTGCCAGCAGTTACGCGGGAGGGCCGGGGGATACGCAGTATTTT. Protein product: CASSYAGGPGDTQYF.

The CDR3 DNA reads as TGTGCCACGGGAGGGGCGGGTTTGTACAATGAGCAGTTCTTC. It yields the protein CATGGAGLYNEQFF. The chain uses TRBV28 and TRBJ2-1, with 8 nucleotides matching TRBD2. CDR1 and CDR2 from the germline V gene are MDHEN and SYDVKM. The V and J ends lost 10 bases and 4 bases, in that order; junction bases with no gene match: 9. The CDR3 is 14 amino acids.

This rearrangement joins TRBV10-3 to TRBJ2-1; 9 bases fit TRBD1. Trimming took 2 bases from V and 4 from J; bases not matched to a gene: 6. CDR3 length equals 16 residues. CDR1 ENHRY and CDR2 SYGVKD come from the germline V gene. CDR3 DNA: TGTGCCATCAGTGAGCATACAGGGGGCGCGTACAATGAGCAGTTCTTC. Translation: CAISEHTGGAYNEQFF.

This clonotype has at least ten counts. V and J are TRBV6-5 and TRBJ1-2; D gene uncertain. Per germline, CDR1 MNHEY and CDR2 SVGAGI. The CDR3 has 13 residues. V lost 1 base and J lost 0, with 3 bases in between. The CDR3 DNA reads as TGTGCCAGCAGTTACTGGGCTAACTATGGCTACACCTTC. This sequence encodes CASSYWANYGYTF.

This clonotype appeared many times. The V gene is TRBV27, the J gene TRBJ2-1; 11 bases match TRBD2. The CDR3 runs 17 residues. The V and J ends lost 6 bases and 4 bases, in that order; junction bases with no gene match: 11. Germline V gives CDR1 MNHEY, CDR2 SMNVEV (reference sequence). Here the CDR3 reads CASSSPLLAGEYNEQFF. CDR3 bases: TGTGCCAGCAGCAGCCCCCTACTAGCGGGAGAGTACAATGAGCAGTTCTTC.

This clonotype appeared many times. In nucleotides, the CDR3 is TGCAGTGCTGGTCGCAGCCTCAATCAGCCCCAGCATTTT. It yields the protein CSAGRSLNQPQHF. The V gene is TRBV20-1, the J gene TRBJ1-5; D ambiguous. The CDR3 sequence is 13 residues long. Germline V gives CDR1 DFQATT, CDR2 SNEGSKA (reference sequence). The V gene lost 5 bases and the J gene lost 3 bases, with 11 bases spanning the gap.

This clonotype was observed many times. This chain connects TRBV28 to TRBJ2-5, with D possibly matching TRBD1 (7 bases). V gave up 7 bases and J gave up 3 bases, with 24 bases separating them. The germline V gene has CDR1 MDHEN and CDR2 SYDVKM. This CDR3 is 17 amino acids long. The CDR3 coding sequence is TGTGCCAGCAATTCCATACGACAGGGACTTAATAAAGAGACCCAGTACTTC. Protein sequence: CASNSIRQGLNKETQYF.

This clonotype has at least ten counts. CDR3 DNA: TGCGCCAGCAGATCTAGCGGCGGGGATACGCAGTATTTT. It specifies CASRSSGGDTQYF. The chain combines TRBV5-1 with TRBJ2-3; 7 nucleotides match TRBD2. Germline V gives CDR1 SGHRS, CDR2 YFSETQ. The V and J ends lost 5 bases and 6 bases, in that order; junction bases with no gene match: 6. The length of the CDR3 is 13 residues.